Shown below are 30 T cell receptor beta chains from a single sample sequenced in a study of technical replicates of blood from a handful of donors. Sequencing was performed with immunoSEQ multiplex PCR; in TCRdb, only in-frame clones are kept and a portion is missing. This table has some 82,000 clones, around 94% appearing once. Sequenced sample: T cells isolated from PBMCs. Receptors were obtained from a human donor in good health.

This chain links TRBV6-1 with TRBJ1-1; 7 bases line up with TRBD1. CDR1 and CDR2 (germline): MNHNS, SASEGT. Unmatched junction bases numbered 3, after V lost 7 bases and J lost 1 base. This CDR3 has 13 amino acids. The CDR3, as DNA: TGTGCCAGCAAGGGACAGAAGAACACTGAAGCTTTCTTT. It encodes CASKGQKNTEAFF.

V gene TRBV4-1 combines with J gene TRBJ2-7; a weak D match, TRBD1 (5 bases). The germline gives CDR1 MGHRA, CDR2 YSYEKL. Trimming stripped 4 bases from V and 2 bases from J, with 21 bases between. CDR3 length: 17 residues. The CDR3 coding sequence is TGCGCCAGCAGCCTGACAGTAGTGACCCTCCTCGCCTACGAGCAGTACTTC. This gives the protein CASSLTVVTLLAYEQYF.

J is TRBJ1-2 and V is TRBV9, with a possible D match to TRBD1 (5 bases). This CDR3 is built from 15 residues. Germline CDR1 reads SGDLS; CDR2 reads YYNGEE. The V end lost 4 bases, the J end lost 3 bases, and 16 bases lay between the germline ends. The CDR3 nucleotides read TGTGCCAGCAGCACCCGACAGTTTGGGGACTATGGCTACACCTTC. Translating it yields CASSTRQFGDYGYTF.

This clone was seen only once. The gene calls are TRBV30 and TRBJ2-1; TRBD2 matches at 9 bases. CDR1 is GTSNPN and CDR2 is SVGIG in the germline V gene (reference sequence). The CDR3 is 14 residues long. CDR3 loop: CALDWTSEREWQFF. The CDR3 nucleotides are TGTGCTTTGGACTGGACTAGCGAGAGAGAATGGCAGTTCTTC.

V and J are TRBV9 and TRBJ2-2, with 11 bases aligning to TRBD2. The junction had 7 bases not matched to a gene; V was cut back by 5 bases and J by 7 bases. CDR3 length: 15 residues. Germline CDR1 and CDR2: SGDLS and YYNGEE. CDR3 in amino acids: CASRGSGRAGGELFF. The CDR3, as DNA: TGTGCCAGCAGGGGTAGCGGGAGGGCCGGCGGGGAGCTGTTTTTT.

The chain carries TRBV23-1 and TRBJ2-7; D call uncertain. TRBV23-1 is recorded as an ORF, its role being uncertain. The CDR3 has 18 residues. The V end lost 4 bases, the J end lost 0 bases, and 22 bases lay between the germline ends. The CDR3 bases are TGCGCCAGCAGTCCTATTACACGTGAAGCGCGATACTCCTACGAGCAGTACTTC. Its translation: CASSPITREARYSYEQYF.

This rearrangement joins TRBV4-2 to TRBJ2-7; D might be TRBD2 (6 bases). The germline V and J ends were trimmed by 2 bases and 4 bases, with 12 bases remaining between them. The CDR3 covers 14 residues. CDR1 LGHNA and CDR2 YNFKEQ come from the germline V gene. The chain's CDR3 is CASSQRSGIYEQYF. In DNA form, the CDR3 reads TGTGCCAGCAGCCAACGTAGCGGTATATACGAGCAGTACTTC.

The chain carries TRBV7-8 and TRBJ2-4; 9 positions match TRBD2. After removal of 5 bases from V and 0 bases from J, the junction contained 11 bases not matched to a gene. Germline CDR1 reads SGHVS; CDR2 reads FQNEAQ. The CDR3 spans 18 residues. DNA for the CDR3: TGTGCCAGCAGCCCCACTTGGGGCGGGAGGGGAGCCAAAAACATTCAGTACTTC. It translates to CASSPTWGGRGAKNIQYF.

This sequence joins TRBV30 and TRBJ1-4, with a weak D call TRBD1 (6 bases). Germline V gene lookup returns CDR1 GTSNPN and CDR2 SVGIG (reference sequence). Trimming stripped 1 base from V and 8 bases from J, with 11 bases between. This CDR3 contains 13 residues. CDR3 nucleotides: TGTGCCTGGAGTGCAGAAGACAGGGAAAAACTGTTTTTT. Amino acids: CAWSAEDREKLFF. Combining the CDR3 with reference TRBV30 and TRBJ1-4 gives the whole variable domain SQTIHQWPATLVQPVGSPLSLECTVEGTSNPNLYWYRQAAGRGLQLLFYSVGIGQISSEVPQNLSASRPQDRQFILSSKKLLLSDSGFYLCAWSAEDREKLFFGSGTQLSVL.

The chain is built from TRBV30 and TRBJ2-6; 9 positions match TRBD1. The CDR3 is made up of 14 amino acids. V lost 8 bases to trimming and J lost 2 bases; unmatched junction nucleotides: 4. The germline V gene encodes CDR1 GTSNPN and CDR2 SVGIG (reference sequence). The CDR3 loop is CAQTGGPGANVLTF. In nucleotides, the CDR3 is TGTGCCCAAACAGGGGGCCCTGGGGCCAACGTCCTGACTTTC.

The chain uses TRBV28 and TRBJ2-7; the match to TRBD1 covers 7 bases. Germline lookup yields CDR1 MDHEN and CDR2 SYDVKM. The CDR3 has 14 residues. The V gene end was trimmed by 5 bases and the J gene end by 5 bases; junction bases not matched to a gene: 9. CDR3 residues: CASSEIDRDHEQYF. The CDR3 DNA is TGTGCCAGCAGTGAGATCGACAGGGACCACGAGCAGTACTTC.

The chain carries TRBV7-2 and TRBJ1-5; 8 nucleotides align to TRBD1. Germline V gene lookup returns CDR1 SGHTA and CDR2 FQGNSA. This CDR3 contains 15 residues. Trimming removed 3 bases from V and 6 bases from J; junction bases left unmatched: 7. The CDR3 DNA is TGTGCCAGCAGCTTTGGGACAGGACAAGGTCAGCCCCAGCATTTT. Translation gives CASSFGTGQGQPQHF. Based on the CDR3 plus reference TRBV7-2 and TRBJ1-5, the full variable domain is GAGVSQSPSNKVTEKGKDVELRCDPISGHTALYWYRQSLGQGLEFLIYFQGNSAPDKSGLPSDRFSAERTGGSVSTLTIQRTQQEDSAVYLCASSFGTGQGQPQHFGDGTRLSIL.

The chain is built from TRBV2 and TRBJ2-1; 10 nucleotides align to TRBD2. This CDR3 is 17 amino acids long. Germline V lookup: CDR1 SNHLY, CDR2 FYNNEI. Trimming cost V 4 bases and J 6 bases; bases outside gene matches: 12. The CDR3 DNA reads TGTGCCAGCAGTGTAAGTACTAGCGGGACTCGGACCAATGAGCAGTTCTTC. It is translated as CASSVSTSGTRTNEQFF.

This chain connects TRBV6-5 to TRBJ2-1, with D possibly TRBD2 on 6 matching bases. Trimming stripped 4 bases from V and 11 bases from J, with 12 bases between. CDR1 MNHEY and CDR2 SVGAGI come from the germline V gene. The CDR3 extends over 12 amino acids. The CDR3 DNA sequence: TGTGCCAGCAGTTTATCCGGACTAAAGCAGTTCTTC. It yields the protein CASSLSGLKQFF.

V gene TRBV27 combines with J gene TRBJ1-2; D remains ambiguous. Germline CDR1 MNHEY, CDR2 SMNVEV (reference sequence). The CDR3 spans 12 residues. Trimming removed 3 bases at V and 8 bases at J, with 10 bases between. The CDR3 DNA reads TGTGCCAGCAGTTTTGGAGGGAACGGCTACACCTTC. Amino acid sequence: CASSFGGNGYTF.

This chain links TRBV5-1 with TRBJ2-7; perhaps TRBD1 as D (6 bases). Germline V gene sequence: CDR1 SGHRS, CDR2 YFSETQ. The V and J ends lost 0 bases and 6 bases respectively, with 16 bases between them. This CDR3 spans 15 amino acids. The CDR3 here is CASSLERTEVAEQYF. The CDR3 DNA follows: TGCGCCAGCAGCTTGGAACGGACAGAAGTCGCCGAGCAGTACTTC.

The chain links TRBV2 to TRBJ2-1, with D perhaps TRBD2 (5 bases). This CDR3 contains 12 residues. Trimming took off 3 bases at V and 7 bases at J, with 7 bases between the two ends. CDR1 SNHLY and CDR2 FYNNEI come from the germline V gene. The CDR3: CASSDRGNEQFF. The DNA of the CDR3 is TGTGCCAGCAGTGATAGAGGGAATGAGCAGTTCTTC.

The gene calls are TRBV30 and TRBJ1-2; 9 positions match TRBD1. Germline-derived CDR1 and CDR2 are GTSNPN and SVGIG (reference sequence). This CDR3 has 13 residues. Trimming removed 0 bases from V and 8 bases from J; junction bases left unmatched: 4. Here the CDR3 DNA reads TGTGCCTGGAGTGTAGGGACAGGGCGCGGCTACACCTTC. This gives the protein CAWSVGTGRGYTF. The full variable domain, rest sourced from reference TRBV30 and TRBJ1-2, is SQTIHQWPATLVQPVGSPLSLECTVEGTSNPNLYWYRQAAGRGLQLLFYSVGIGQISSEVPQNLSASRPQDRQFILSSKKLLLSDSGFYLCAWSVGTGRGYTFGSGTRLTVV.

The chain is built from TRBV11-2 and TRBJ2-5, with 7 bases matching TRBD1. The V gene end was trimmed by 1 base and the J gene end by 5 bases; junction bases not matched to a gene: 7. CDR1 and CDR2 from the germline V gene are SGHAT and FQNNGV. This CDR3 region has 15 residues. The CDR3 loop reads CASSLVTGAWETQYF. CDR3 nucleotide sequence: TGTGCCAGCAGCTTAGTCACAGGGGCTTGGGAGACCCAGTACTTC.

The V and J genes are TRBV6-5 and TRBJ1-1; weak D call: TRBD1 (5 bases). CDR1 is MNHEY, CDR2 SVGAGI, per germline. The CDR3 runs to 11 residues. Trimming stripped 5 bases from V and 10 bases from J, with 11 bases between. The CDR3 protein is CASSPGYGAFF. As DNA, the CDR3 is TGTGCCAGCAGTCCAGGGTACGGAGCTTTCTTT.

This rearrangement joins TRBV27 to TRBJ2-3; D is ambiguous. Trimming removed 5 bases from V and 1 base from J, with 7 bases in between. The CDR3 has 13 amino acids. CDR1 and CDR2 from the germline V gene are MNHEY and SMNVEV (reference sequence). The CDR3 loop is CASSITGTDTQYF. DNA for the CDR3: TGTGCCAGCAGTATAACTGGCACAGATACGCAGTATTTT.

The chain joins TRBV5-1 to TRBJ2-3; perhaps TRBD2 as D (5 bases). The germline CDR1 and CDR2 sequences are SGHRS and YFSETQ. The V and J ends lost 0 bases and 0 bases respectively, with 8 bases between them. CDR3 length: 15 residues. The CDR3 loop is CASSLVSGSTDTQYF. The DNA for the CDR3 is TGCGCCAGCAGCTTGGTGAGCGGCAGCACAGATACGCAGTATTTT.

This chain joins TRBV7-2 and TRBJ2-1, with 16 positions matching TRBD2. In germline, CDR1 is SGHTA, CDR2 FQGNSA. V dropped 5 bases and J dropped 10; count of bases not matched to a gene: 5. The CDR3 consists of 15 residues. In DNA form, the CDR3 reads TGTGCCAGCAGCCCGGGACTAGCGGGAGGGAACGAGCAGTTCTTC. Its protein is CASSPGLAGGNEQFF.

This clone was counted once. V usage is TRBV6-4 and J usage is TRBJ2-7; 12 nucleotides match TRBD1. The V gene's germline CDR1 is MRHNA and CDR2 SNTAGT. CDR3 length equals 17 residues. V shed 2 bases, J shed 5 bases, and the junction held 10 bases outside the gene matches. The CDR3 loop reads CASSDGSGDRGLHEQYF. The CDR3, as DNA: TGTGCCAGCAGTGACGGTAGTGGGGACAGGGGGCTCCACGAGCAGTACTTC.

The gene calls are TRBV7-6 and TRBJ1-1; D perhaps matches TRBD1 (5 bases). The germline V gene encodes CDR1 SGHVS and CDR2 FNYEAQ. The CDR3 has 13 residues. The V end lost 1 base, the J end lost 7 bases, and 10 bases lay between the germline ends. CDR3 sequence (DNA): TGTGCCAGCAGCTTAGGGCAGGGCATTGAAGCTTTCTTT. Its translation: CASSLGQGIEAFF. The full variable domain, rest sourced from reference TRBV7-6 and TRBJ1-1, is GAGVSQSPRYKVTKRGQDVALRCDPISGHVSLYWYRQALGQGPEFLTYFNYEAQQDKSGLPNDRFSAERPEGSISTLTIQRTEQRDSAMYRCASSLGQGIEAFFGQGTRLTVV.

This chain connects TRBV6-1 to TRBJ1-1; D is uncertain. CDR1 and CDR2 from the germline V gene are MNHNS and SASEGT. The CDR3 has 11 amino acids. Trimming cost V 11 bases and J 1 base, with 8 bases left between them. The CDR3 reads CAAEKNTEAFF. The CDR3 bases are TGTGCCGCAGAAAAGAACACTGAAGCTTTCTTT.

J is TRBJ2-5 and V is TRBV14, with 11 bases lining up with TRBD1. The CDR3 extends over 17 amino acids. Losses at the gene ends were 0 bases for V and 9 bases for J; bases not matched to a gene: 12. Germline V gene sequence: CDR1 SGHDN, CDR2 FVKESK. The CDR3 DNA reads as TGTGCCAGCAGCCAAGATAGGACAGGGGGCGAGGTAGCGGCCCAGTACTTC. It encodes CASSQDRTGGEVAAQYF. Filled out from reference TRBV14 and TRBJ2-5, the complete variable domain reads EAGVTQFPSHSVIEKGQTVTLRCDPISGHDNLYWYRRVMGKEIKFLLHFVKESKQDESGMPNNRFLAERTGGTYSTLKVQPAELEDSGVYFCASSQDRTGGEVAAQYFGPGTRLLVL.

This clone was recorded once. V usage is TRBV4-3 and J usage is TRBJ2-3; 8 positions agree with TRBD2. The germline V gene encodes CDR1 LGHNA and CDR2 YSLEER. The CDR3 has 17 residues. Unmatched junction bases numbered 8, after V lost 1 base and J lost 2 bases. The CDR3 DNA sequence: TGCGCCAGCAGCCAAGGCCTTAGCGGGGCGGCCACAGATACGCAGTATTTT. Translated, it gives CASSQGLSGAATDTQYF.

This chain uses TRBV4-1 with TRBJ1-2, with D possibly matching TRBD1 (5 bases). The CDR3 loop spans 17 amino acids. Germline V lookup: CDR1 MGHRA, CDR2 YSYEKL. Trimming stripped 4 bases from V and 3 bases from J, with 21 bases between. The CDR3 reads CASSPGTEPPRHYGYTF. Written as DNA, the CDR3 is TGCGCCAGCAGCCCCGGGACTGAACCCCCAAGGCACTATGGCTACACCTTC.

This CDR3 reads CASSAGQNEKLFF. In nucleotides, the CDR3 is TGTGCCAGCAGTGCGGGACAGAATGAAAAACTGTTTTTT. This chain links TRBV28 with TRBJ1-4; 7 bases are a match to TRBD1. Per germline, CDR1 MDHEN and CDR2 SYDVKM. CDR3 length: 13 residues. Trimming took 5 bases from V and 5 from J; bases not matched to a gene: 2.